This T cell receptor beta chain was sequenced during a study of PD-1 blockade in mismatch repair-deficient tumors. The data were produced by immunoSEQ multiplex PCR, yet TCRdb's version contains in-frame clones alone and is incomplete. The sample lists about 15,000 clones; roughly 80% were seen once. About this clone: The antigen remains unidentified.

The V end was cut by 2 bases, the J end by 5 bases, with 12 bases between. Germline CDR1 is GTSNPN and CDR2 is SVGIG (reference sequence). The CDR3 runs to 14 residues. Study-level findings and limits: Tumor-resident clones, often undetectable pretreatment in blood, expanded then contracted after pembrolizumab.

The sample consisted of PBMCs, taken before pembrolizumab treatment. This TCR was sampled from an adult with mismatch repair-deficient cancer. The V and J genes are TRBV30 and TRBJ1-4, with D perhaps matching TRBD1 (5 bases). The CDR3 region has the DNA TGTGCCTGGAGTCGTGGGGGTGGGAATGAAAAACTGTTTTTT. Amino acid sequence: CAWSRGGGNEKLFF.